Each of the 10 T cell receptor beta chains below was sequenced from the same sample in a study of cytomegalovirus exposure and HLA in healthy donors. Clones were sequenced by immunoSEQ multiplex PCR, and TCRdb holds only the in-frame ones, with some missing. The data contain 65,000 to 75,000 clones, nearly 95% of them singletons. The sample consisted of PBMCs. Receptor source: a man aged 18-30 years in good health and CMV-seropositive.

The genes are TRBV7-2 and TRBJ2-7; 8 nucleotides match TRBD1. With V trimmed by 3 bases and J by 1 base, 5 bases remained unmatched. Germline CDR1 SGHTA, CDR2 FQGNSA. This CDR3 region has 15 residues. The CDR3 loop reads CASSFRTGQSYEQYF. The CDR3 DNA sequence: TGTGCCAGCAGCTTCCGGACAGGGCAGTCCTACGAGCAGTACTTC.

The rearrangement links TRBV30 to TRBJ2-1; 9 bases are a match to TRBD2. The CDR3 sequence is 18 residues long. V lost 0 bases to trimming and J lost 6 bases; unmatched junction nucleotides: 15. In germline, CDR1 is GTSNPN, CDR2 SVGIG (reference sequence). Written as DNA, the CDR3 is TGTGCCTGGAGTGTACGCTGGCTAGCGGGGAAGTTTCCCAATGAGCAGTTCTTC. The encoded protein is CAWSVRWLAGKFPNEQFF. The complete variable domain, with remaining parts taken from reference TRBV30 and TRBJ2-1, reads SQTIHQWPATLVQPVGSPLSLECTVEGTSNPNLYWYRQAAGRGLQLLFYSVGIGQISSEVPQNLSASRPQDRQFILSSKKLLLSDSGFYLCAWSVRWLAGKFPNEQFFGPGTRLTVL.

For the CDR3, the DNA is TGTGCCAGCAGCTCTCCGGGACTAGCGGGATACGAGCAGTACTTC. It is translated as CASSSPGLAGYEQYF. The genes are TRBV5-4 and TRBJ2-7, with TRBD2 matching 13 bases. This CDR3 has 15 amino acids. Germline trimming cut 3 bases from V and 4 bases from J; bases unmatched to any gene: 4. Germline CDR1 is SGHNT and CDR2 is YYREEE (reference sequence).

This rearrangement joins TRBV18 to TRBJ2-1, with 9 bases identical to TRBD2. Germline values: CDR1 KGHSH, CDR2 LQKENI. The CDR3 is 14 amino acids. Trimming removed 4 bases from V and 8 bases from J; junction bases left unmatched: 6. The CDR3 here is CASSLASGTDEQFF. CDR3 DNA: TGTGCCAGCTCACTAGCTAGCGGGACGGATGAGCAGTTCTTC.

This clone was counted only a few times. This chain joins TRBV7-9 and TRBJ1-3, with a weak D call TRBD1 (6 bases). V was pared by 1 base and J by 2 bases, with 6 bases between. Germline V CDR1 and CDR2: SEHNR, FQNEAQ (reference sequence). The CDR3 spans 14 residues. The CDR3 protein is CASSLGQAGNTIYF. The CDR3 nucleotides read TGTGCCAGCAGCTTAGGACAGGCTGGAAACACCATATATTTT.

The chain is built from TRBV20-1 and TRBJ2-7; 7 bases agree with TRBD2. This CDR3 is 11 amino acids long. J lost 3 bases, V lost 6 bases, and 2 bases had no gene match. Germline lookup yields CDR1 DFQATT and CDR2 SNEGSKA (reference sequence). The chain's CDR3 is CSAGDYYEQYF. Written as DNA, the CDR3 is TGCAGTGCCGGGGACTACTACGAGCAGTACTTC.

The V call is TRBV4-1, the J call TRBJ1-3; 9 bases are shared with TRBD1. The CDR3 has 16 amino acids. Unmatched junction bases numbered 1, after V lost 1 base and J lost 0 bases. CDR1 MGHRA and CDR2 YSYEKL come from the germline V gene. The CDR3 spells CASSQGTGDSGNTIYF. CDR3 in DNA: TGCGCCAGCAGCCAAGGGACAGGGGACTCTGGAAACACCATATATTTT.

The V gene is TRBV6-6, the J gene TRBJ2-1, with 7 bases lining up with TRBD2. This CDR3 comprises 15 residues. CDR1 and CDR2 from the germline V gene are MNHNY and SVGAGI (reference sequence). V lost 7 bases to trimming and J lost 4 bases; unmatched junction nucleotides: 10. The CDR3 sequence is CASTSSGTGYNEQFF. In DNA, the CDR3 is TGTGCCAGCACCTCAAGCGGGACCGGGTACAATGAGCAGTTCTTC.

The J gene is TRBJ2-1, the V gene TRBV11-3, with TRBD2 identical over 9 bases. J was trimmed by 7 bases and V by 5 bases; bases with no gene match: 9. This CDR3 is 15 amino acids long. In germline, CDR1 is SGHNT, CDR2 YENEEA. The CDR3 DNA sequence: TGTGCCAGCAGCGGGGCGGGAGGGCCTATGAATGAGCAGTTCTTC. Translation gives CASSGAGGPMNEQFF.

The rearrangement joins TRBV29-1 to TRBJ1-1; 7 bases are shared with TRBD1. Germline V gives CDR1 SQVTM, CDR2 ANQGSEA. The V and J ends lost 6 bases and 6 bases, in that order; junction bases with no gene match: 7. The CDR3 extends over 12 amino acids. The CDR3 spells CSVTGQLAEAFF. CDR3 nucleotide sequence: TGCAGCGTAACGGGACAGCTGGCTGAAGCTTTCTTT. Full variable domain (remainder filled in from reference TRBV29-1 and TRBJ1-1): SAVISQKPSRDICQRGTSLTIQCQVDSQVTMMFWYRQQPGQSLTLIATANQGSEATYESGFVIDKFPISRPNLTFSTLTVSNMSPEDSSIYLCSVTGQLAEAFFGQGTRLTVV.